The clone carrying this T cell receptor beta chain was observed at least ten times. Its antigen remains unidentified. The time point here: pre-sensitization, week 0. Treatment given: therapeutic diphenylcyclopropenone sensitization with weekly scalp DPC. Germline V gene lookup returns CDR1 MDHEN and CDR2 SYDVKM. The CDR3 is made up of 14 amino acids. The V segment lost 5 bases and the J segment 4 bases; nucleotides outside the gene matches: 8. TCRdb re-called the RACE reads through MiXCR, storing one row per CDR3 protein. The data contain more than 300,000 distinct CDR3 sequences, about 5.1% of them singletons. The data were obtained in a study of human T cells and chemical hapten exposure. Study background: Patients got weekly scalp diphenylcyclopropenone doses over the roughly 24-week study. Predominantly women, the patients had alopecia areata, totalis or universalis.

Study-wide findings and caveats: Donors had alopecia, so their immune response may differ from healthy people's.

V usage is TRBV28 and J usage is TRBJ2-7; 7 nucleotides line up with TRBD1. The starting material was whole blood, obtained in connection with sensitization to the hapten diphenylcyclopropenone (DPC). This receptor was taken from a woman aged 45-65 years with alopecia areata. Some clones in this sample may be carry-over from other donors' samples. The DNA of the CDR3 is TGTGCCAGCAGTGCCCGGGACAGCCATTACGAGCAGTACTTC. Translating it yields CASSARDSHYEQYF.